This T cell receptor beta chain was recovered during a study of T cells in Graves' hyperthyroidism and ophthalmopathy. Ophthalmopathy patients had moderate-to-severe active disease, CAS ≥3, NOSPECS ≥4, and disease duration under 3 months. V dropped 7 bases and J dropped 1; count of bases not matched to a gene: 2. The CDR3 covers 13 residues. In germline, CDR1 is MDHEN, CDR2 SYDVKM. Researchers amplified the TCR beta CDR3 regions from RNA transcripts. A set of HTBI primers served as the primers for a first-round RT-PCR of the TCR CDR3. MiXCR, run by TCRdb on the multiplex PCR reads, gives a single entry per CDR3 protein. The sample holds around 400,000 distinct CDR3 sequences, 13% to 15% seen once.

The source is a woman in her sixties with Graves' ophthalmopathy. Sequenced sample: blood. V gene TRBV28 combines with J gene TRBJ2-5; 8 bases map to TRBD2. For the CDR3, the DNA is TGTGCCAGCAAGGCGGGGGGCCAAGAGACCCAGTACTTC. Amino acid sequence: CASKAGGQETQYF.